Sequencing of this T cell receptor (beta chain) was carried out in a study of beta chain features in type 1 diabetes. This clone was detected only a few times. Sequenced material consisted of expressed TCRB transcripts (all of the isolated RNA was reverse transcribed). Assay used: immunoSEQ multiplex PCR; TCRdb lists only in-frame clones, some missing. The sample lists hundreds of thousands of clones, roughly 12% occurring once. This sequence was found in a man aged 18-30 years in good health. Material for sequencing was naive CD4+ T cells from blood.

The CDR3 DNA reads TGTGCTAGTGGATTAACACAAGAGACCCAGTACTTC. It codes for CASGLTQETQYF. This sequence joins TRBV12-5 and TRBJ2-5; D remains unclear. The CDR3 loop spans 12 amino acids. Germline CDR1 is LGHNT and CDR2 is FRNRAP. V lost 6 bases and J 2 bases, leaving 7 bases between the germline ends.